A selection of T cell receptor beta chains follows, all from one sample in a study of shared clonotypes between healthy human individuals. TCRdb's copy holds only in-frame clones and misses some; the assay was immunoSEQ multiplex PCR. The sample contains 500,000 to 650,000 clones, roughly four fifths of which appear only once. Sample: PBMCs. Every receptor here comes from a woman aged 40 to 50 in good health. Some clones in this sample may be carry-over from other donors' samples. CDR3s include the opening cysteine and the closing phenylalanine or tryptophan. The D gene is left open where the match is weak. Clone size, where shown, is once, few, many, or a class for clones that have expanded.

CDR3aa,CDR3nt,j_gene,d_gene,v_gene,abundance
CAWSGGGEGYGYTF,TGTGCCTGGAGTGGCGGGGGCGAAGGCTATGGCTACACCTTC,TRBJ1-2,-,TRBV30,-
CASSATPNTEAFF,TGTGCCAGTAGTGCCACTCCGAACACTGAAGCTTTCTTT,TRBJ1-1,-,TRBV19,-
CASSQSPQGNRDTQYF,TGCGCCAGCAGCCAGAGTCCCCAAGGAAATAGAGATACGCAGTATTTT,TRBJ2-3,-,TRBV4-3,-
CASSRQVSTDTQYF,TGTGCCAGCTCACGACAGGTTAGCACAGATACGCAGTATTTT,TRBJ2-3,-,TRBV18,-
CASSSTGGEQPQHF,TGTGCCAGCAGTTCGACAGGAGGCGAACAGCCCCAGCATTTT,TRBJ1-5,-,TRBV6-1,once
CASSFGQGFLAFF,TGCGCCAGCAGCTTCGGACAGGGTTTTCTAGCTTTCTTT,TRBJ1-1,TRBD1,TRBV5-1,-
CASSEGDEQYF,TGCGCCAGCAGTGAAGGGGACGAGCAGTACTTC,TRBJ2-7,-,TRBV10-2,-
CSVEEGIDEQYF,TGCAGCGTTGAAGAGGGGATCGACGAGCAGTACTTC,TRBJ2-7,-,TRBV29-1,-
CASSLEGPAMGTEAFF,TGCGCCAGCAGCTTGGAGGGACCGGCGATGGGCACTGAAGCTTTCTTT,TRBJ1-1,-,TRBV5-1,-
CASSESRGLAATRKKEQYF,TGCGCCAGCAGTGAGTCGCGGGGACTAGCAGCGACCCGAAAAAAAGAGCAGTACTTC,TRBJ2-7,TRBD2,TRBV10-2,-
CASRVQYQETQYF,TGTGCCAGCAGAGTCCAATACCAAGAGACCCAGTACTTC,TRBJ2-5,-,TRBV5-4,many
CAISESGGREETQYF,TGTGCCATCAGTGAGTCCGGCGGGAGAGAGGAGACCCAGTACTTC,TRBJ2-5,TRBD2,TRBV10-3,-
CASRGDRGFGEAFF,TGTGCCAGCAGGGGGGACAGGGGATTTGGTGAAGCTTTCTTT,TRBJ1-1,TRBD1,TRBV6-6,-
CASSFSLHTEAFF,TGTGCCAGCAGTTTCTCGTTGCACACTGAAGCTTTCTTT,TRBJ1-1,-,TRBV6-5,-
CASSRTLDEQFF,TGTGCCAGCAGCAGAACCTTGGATGAGCAGTTCTTC,TRBJ2-1,-,TRBV7-2,many
CASSLGGAGGLEQYF,TGTGCCAGCAGCTTAGGGGGCGCAGGGGGACTCGAGCAGTACTTC,TRBJ2-7,-,TRBV7-9,-
CASSLTASGSYEQYF,TGTGCCAGCAGCTTAACGGCTAGCGGGAGTTACGAGCAGTACTTC,TRBJ2-7,TRBD2,TRBV7-2,-
CASSVEGDYRVGEQYF,TGTGCCAGCAGCGTAGAAGGGGACTACCGTGTTGGCGAGCAGTACTTC,TRBJ2-7,TRBD2,TRBV9,-
CASSAGQGGGETQYF,TGTGCCAGCAGCGCGGGACAGGGCGGAGGAGAGACCCAGTACTTC,TRBJ2-5,TRBD1,TRBV7-8,-
CASSLQGTSLQETQYF,TGTGCCAGCTCACTACAAGGGACCTCCCTTCAAGAGACCCAGTACTTC,TRBJ2-5,-,TRBV18,-
CASSRTSGATDTQYF,TGTGCCAGCAGCCGGACTAGCGGGGCCACAGATACGCAGTATTTT,TRBJ2-3,TRBD2,TRBV7-9,-
CASESAGTGELFF,TGTGCCAGCGAGTCCGCGGGCACCGGGGAGCTGTTTTTT,TRBJ2-2,-,TRBV6-4,-
CSVGQFVNQPQHF,TGCAGCGTTGGACAGTTCGTCAATCAGCCCCAGCATTTT,TRBJ1-5,-,TRBV29-1,-
CSPRGDNQPQHF,TGCAGCCCGCGGGGGGATAATCAGCCCCAGCATTTT,TRBJ1-5,-,TRBV29-1,few
CASSADSGYTF,TGTGCCAGCAGCGCGGACAGTGGCTACACCTTC,TRBJ1-2,-,TRBV5-6,once
CASRSVHLDPAKNIQYF,TGTGCCAGTAGATCTGTCCACTTGGACCCGGCCAAAAACATTCAGTACTTC,TRBJ2-4,-,TRBV19,-
CASSLVVDYEQYF,TGCGCCAGCAGCTTGGTGGTAGACTACGAGCAGTACTTC,TRBJ2-7,-,TRBV5-1,-
CASSSSAGGPSTDTQYF,TGTGCCAGCAGCTCCAGTGCGGGAGGCCCCAGCACAGATACGCAGTATTTT,TRBJ2-3,TRBD2,TRBV28,few
CASSLRRDRYNEQFF,TGTGCCAGCAGCTTACGGCGTGACCGTTACAATGAGCAGTTCTTC,TRBJ2-1,-,TRBV7-9,-
CASRAGFGYTF,TGTGCCAGCAGAGCAGGGTTTGGCTACACCTTC,TRBJ1-2,-,TRBV6-6,-
CASSLGWGIDTGELFF,TGTGCCAGCAGCTTAGGTTGGGGGATTGACACCGGGGAGCTGTTTTTT,TRBJ2-2,-,TRBV7-3,-
CASRRLAGEPGELFF,TGTGCCAGCAGAAGACTAGCGGGAGAGCCCGGGGAGCTGTTTTTT,TRBJ2-2,TRBD2,TRBV2,-
CASSAPPAGYGGHYNEQFF,TGCGCCAGCAGCGCCCCCCCCGCGGGGTACGGGGGCCACTACAATGAGCAGTTCTTC,TRBJ2-1,-,TRBV5-1,-
CASSLEVHGASSYTF,TGTGCCAGCAGCTTAGAGGTTCACGGCGCCTCTAGCTACACCTTC,TRBJ1-2,-,TRBV11-1,-
CASSLGSGYYEQYF,TGTGCCAGCAGCTTAGGGTCAGGGTACTACGAGCAGTACTTC,TRBJ2-7,-,TRBV7-9,-
CASSTTSGAYEQYF,TGTGCCAGTAGTACAACTAGCGGGGCCTACGAGCAGTACTTC,TRBJ2-7,TRBD2,TRBV19,-
CASGYRGRETEAFF,TGTGCCAGCGGTTACAGGGGGCGTGAAACTGAAGCTTTCTTT,TRBJ1-1,TRBD1,TRBV2,-
CATMAGRQETQYF,TGTGCCACCATGGCAGGGCGTCAAGAGACCCAGTACTTC,TRBJ2-5,-,TRBV10-3,-
CASSPLATSTYNEQFF,TGTGCCAGCTCACCACTCGCGACGTCTACCTACAATGAGCAGTTCTTC,TRBJ2-1,-,TRBV18,-
CASSLSNSGEQYF,TGTGCCAGCAGTTTATCGAATTCGGGCGAGCAGTACTTC,TRBJ2-7,-,TRBV27,-
CASSLQSLNTEAFF,TGCGCCAGCAGCCTACAGAGCTTGAACACTGAAGCTTTCTTT,TRBJ1-1,-,TRBV4-1,-
CASSETWATQYF,TGTGCCAGCAGTGAAACGTGGGCGACCCAGTACTTC,TRBJ2-5,-,TRBV6-1,-
CASSLGAGNQPQHF,TGTGCCAGCAGCCTGGGGGCTGGCAATCAGCCCCAGCATTTT,TRBJ1-5,-,TRBV7-6,-
CASSLGGAPRTDTQYF,TGTGCCAGCAGTTTGGGGGGGGCCCCGCGCACAGATACGCAGTATTTT,TRBJ2-3,-,TRBV27,-
CASSPSQGLEGPDTQYF,TGCGCCAGCAGCCCCTCCCAGGGACTAGAGGGCCCAGATACGCAGTATTTT,TRBJ2-3,TRBD2,TRBV4-3,few
CASSIAPGTPEQFF,TGTGCCAGTAGTATAGCCCCTGGGACGCCCGAGCAGTTCTTC,TRBJ2-1,-,TRBV19,-
CASSRHRETEAFF,TGTGCCAGCTCACGCCACAGGGAGACTGAAGCTTTCTTT,TRBJ1-1,-,TRBV18,-
CASSLEGTGVEKLFF,TGCGCCAGCAGCTTGGAAGGGACCGGAGTCGAAAAACTGTTTTTT,TRBJ1-4,-,TRBV5-1,once
CASSLAGSYNEQFF,TGCGCCAGCAGCTTGGCCGGCAGCTACAATGAGCAGTTCTTC,TRBJ2-1,-,TRBV5-1,-
CASSLVGSGNTIYF,TGTGCCAGCAGCTTGGTAGGCTCTGGAAACACCATATATTTT,TRBJ1-3,-,TRBV5-4,-
CASNRDSFYNEQFF,TGTGCCTCGAACCGGGACAGCTTCTACAATGAGCAGTTCTTC,TRBJ2-1,TRBD1,TRBV30,-
CASSLSGDHSYNEQFF,TGCGCCAGCAGCTTGAGTGGGGACCACTCCTACAATGAGCAGTTCTTC,TRBJ2-1,-,TRBV5-1,-
CASSPVRDYGYTF,TGCGCCAGCAGCCCAGTTAGGGACTATGGCTACACCTTC,TRBJ1-2,-,TRBV5-1,-
CASSLRASVHEQYF,TGTGCCAGCAGCTTAAGGGCAAGTGTCCACGAGCAGTACTTC,TRBJ2-7,-,TRBV7-9,few
CASSDISGRSTGELFF,TGTGCCAGCAGTGACATTAGCGGGAGGAGCACCGGGGAGCTGTTTTTT,TRBJ2-2,TRBD2,TRBV6-1,many